These 9 T cell receptor beta chains originate from one sample sequenced in a study of T-cell reconstitution after alpha-beta-depleted transplantation in children. Construction of the TCRbeta library involved unique molecular identifiers. TCRdb reanalysed the PCR reads using MiXCR and keeps one entry per CDR3 protein. The sample lists roughly 100,000 distinct CDR3 sequences, roughly 8.4% occurring once. The material sequenced was PBMCs from the stem cell graft donor, taken from the stem cell graft. Receptors originate from a human donor who donated a stem cell graft to a child with congenital amegakaryocytic thrombocytopenia.

This clonotype was seen many times. The chain joins TRBV5-1 to TRBJ1-2; tentative D call: TRBD1 (6 bases). V lost 0 bases and J lost 0, with 9 bases in between. Per the germline V gene, CDR1 is SGHRS and CDR2 is YFSETQ. This CDR3 comprises 15 residues. The CDR3 reads CASSLGRGSNYGYTF. For the CDR3, the DNA is TGCGCCAGCAGCTTGGGCAGGGGTTCTAACTATGGCTACACCTTC.

The rearrangement links TRBV24-1 to TRBJ2-2; the match to TRBD1 covers 8 bases. Germline assignment: CDR1 KGHDR and CDR2 SFDVKD. This CDR3 is 16 amino acids long. V lost 5 bases to trimming and J lost 5 bases; unmatched junction nucleotides: 9. CDR3 coding DNA: TGTGCCACCAGTGGGACAGGGAGAGGTGCAACCGGGGAGCTGTTTTTT. It codes for CATSGTGRGATGELFF.

This clonotype was observed many times. This chain connects TRBV12-3 or TRBV12-4 to TRBJ2-7; perhaps TRBD1 as D (6 bases). The CDR3 totals 14 residues. V lost 1 base and J 2 bases, leaving 9 bases between the germline ends. Here the CDR3 reads CASSLGGPAYEQYF. DNA for the CDR3: TGTGCCAGCAGTTTAGGGGGGCCCGCCTACGAGCAGTACTTC.

This clonotype was recorded at least ten times. The chain joins TRBV3-1 to TRBJ1-1, with unresolved D. Trimming stripped 0 bases from V and 3 bases from J, with 14 bases between. This CDR3 comprises 16 residues. Germline CDR1 LGHDT, CDR2 YNNKEL (reference sequence). As DNA, the CDR3 is TGTGCCAGCAGCCAAGACGGGGAGGGATGGGACACTGAAGCTTTCTTT. This gives the protein CASSQDGEGWDTEAFF.

This clonotype was seen many times. CDR3 sequence (DNA): TGTGCCAGCAGTTTTCTAGCGGGAGGGCACCGGGGGGAGCAGTTCTTC. Translation gives CASSFLAGGHRGEQFF. The V gene is TRBV12-3 or TRBV12-4, the J gene TRBJ2-1; 12 bases map to TRBD2. Trimming cost V 3 bases and J 10 bases; bases outside gene matches: 10. CDR3 size: 16 residues.

For this clonotype: A much larger clone is a single base away; this may be a read error. The V and J genes are TRBV29-1 and TRBJ2-4, with D perhaps assigned TRBD1 or TRBD2 (5 bases each). V lost 4 bases, J lost 7 bases, and 14 bases lay in between. This CDR3 comprises 13 residues. Germline V CDR1 and CDR2: SQVTM, ANQGSEA. The CDR3 spells CSVGEGPHNIQYF. In nucleotides, the CDR3 is TGCAGCGTTGGAGAGGGGCCCCACAACATTCAGTACTTC.

This clonotype was seen many times. The chain employs TRBV29-1 and TRBJ2-3; D ambiguous. The CDR3 contains 12 residues. Germline CDR1 reads SQVTM; CDR2 reads ANQGSEA. V lost 3 bases to trimming and J lost 2 bases, with 6 bases between them. Here the CDR3 DNA reads TGCAGCGTTGATCCGGTCACAGATACGCAGTATTTT. Amino acids: CSVDPVTDTQYF.

Notes on this clonotype: Since a much larger clone is just one base distant, this may be a read error. J is TRBJ2-5 and V is TRBV5-1; tentatively, D is TRBD2 (5 bases). The CDR3 is 14 amino acids. From germline, CDR1 is SGHRS and CDR2 YFSETQ. Here the CDR3 DNA reads TGCGCCAGCAGTCCCGGAGGTATCCAAGAGACCCACTACTTC. This gives the protein CASSPGGIQETHYF.

This clonotype came up many times. This chain joins TRBV29-1 and TRBJ2-2; 10 positions agree with TRBD1. After removal of 7 bases from V and 5 bases from J, the junction contained 10 bases not matched to a gene. The CDR3 spans 15 residues. Germline V gives CDR1 SQVTM, CDR2 ANQGSEA. CDR3 sequence: CSAIRQGARTGELFF. The CDR3 bases are TGCAGCGCCATTAGACAGGGGGCGCGGACCGGGGAGCTGTTTTTT.